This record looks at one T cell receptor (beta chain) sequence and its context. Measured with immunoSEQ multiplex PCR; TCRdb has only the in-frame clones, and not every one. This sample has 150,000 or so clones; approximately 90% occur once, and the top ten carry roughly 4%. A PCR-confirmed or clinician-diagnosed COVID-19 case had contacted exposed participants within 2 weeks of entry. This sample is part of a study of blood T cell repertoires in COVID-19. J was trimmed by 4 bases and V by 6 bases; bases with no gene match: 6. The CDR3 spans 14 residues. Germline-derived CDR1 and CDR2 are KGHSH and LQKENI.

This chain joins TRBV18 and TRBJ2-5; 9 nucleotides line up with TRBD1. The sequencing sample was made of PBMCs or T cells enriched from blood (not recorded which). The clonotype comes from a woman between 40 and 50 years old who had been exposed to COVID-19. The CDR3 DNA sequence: TGTGCCAGCTCGACAGGGGGGGTTGGAGAGACCCAGTACTTC. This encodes CASSTGGVGETQYF.